This T cell receptor (beta chain) came from a study of T cells after yellow fever vaccination. Study overall: When fractions had low cell numbers, they were prepared with SMART-Seq v4 Ultra Low Input. General study findings and limits: Once the booster was given, most primary-vaccination clones reappeared, at just under 98% for CD4 and around 90% for CD8. Contamination of FACS-sorted repertoires by abundant clonotypes from the bulk population could occur.

About this clonotype itself: Its antigen is undetermined.

The length of the CDR3 is 14 residues. The V end lost 5 bases, the J end lost 3 bases, and 17 bases lay between the germline ends. CDR1 is SQVTM, CDR2 ANQGSEA, per germline. 5'RACE template switching produced TCR cDNA carrying a universal primer site and UMIs. Each CDR3 protein gets one entry after TCRdb re-called the 5' RACE reads with MiXCR. The data hold roughly 340,000 distinct CDR3 sequences, with 3% to 4.5% observed a single time. The receptor comes from a man younger than 30 who received the YFV17D yellow fever vaccine. The material sequenced was PBMCs, taken 5 days after the yellow fever booster vaccination. J is TRBJ2-7 and V is TRBV29-1; D not certain. CDR3 amino acids: CSVFDGGSIYEQYF. As DNA, the CDR3 is TGCAGCGTTTTTGACGGTGGAAGTATCTACGAGCAGTACTTC.